This T cell receptor (beta chain) was profiled in a study of memory CD4+ T cells and cytomegalovirus serostatus. Study at large: Donors were healthy Belgian adults, several CMV seropositive and some 24 seronegative.

This CDR3 contains 14 residues. CDR1 is MNHNS, CDR2 SASEGT, per germline. V lost 6 bases to trimming and J lost 5 bases; unmatched junction nucleotides: 5. In the authors' methods: After removing out-of-frame reads, around 2.2 million distinct TCRbeta sequences remained. Produced via immunoSEQ multiplex PCR; TCRdb's table is partial and in-frame only. The DNA gave D and trimming, while V, J and clone size come from that table. Among more than 35,000 clones listed, 65% to 80% were seen once. Study-wide findings and caveats: Of roughly 180 reported CMV TCRbeta sequences, some 67 were found in memory CD4+ repertoires.

The sort gate was single viable CD3+CD4+CD8-CD45RO+ cells for memory CD4+ T cells. Serum IgG to CMV pp150, pp28, p38 and p52 defined serostatus. This clone showed up just once. Its cognate antigen is unknown. This sequence joins TRBV6-1 and TRBJ1-1; TRBD1 matches 11 bases. The TCR was taken from an adult in good health and CMV-seropositive. Material: memory CD4+ T cells from blood. Here the CDR3 reads CASSADRGQTEAFF. CDR3 DNA sequence: TGTGCCAGCAGCGCGGACAGGGGGCAAACTGAAGCTTTCTTT.